The clone carrying this T cell receptor beta chain was seen many times. Its antigen is as yet unknown. MiXCR was run by TCRdb on the 5' RACE reads, yielding one entry per CDR3 protein. This table holds approximately 70,000 distinct CDR3 sequences, around 7.8% found once. These data originate in a study of T cells after yellow fever vaccination. Germline lookup yields CDR1 LGHNA and CDR2 YNFKEQ. The CDR3 contains 13 residues. Trimming pared 1 base from V and 7 bases from J, leaving 10 bases between. General study findings and limits: It was the secondary response that reached its peak faster, day 5 versus 15, but it was weaker. Among all clonotypes, a small share was observed in both CD4 and CD8 compartments.

This TCR was recovered from a man aged 18 to 29 who received the YFV17D yellow fever vaccine. The specimen comprised CD8+ T cells sorted from PBMCs, sampled about 10 days after the first yellow fever vaccination. The chain uses TRBV4-2 and TRBJ1-1, with D maybe TRBD1 (5 bases). The CDR3: CASSQGGVLEAFF. CDR3 bases: TGTGCCAGCAGCCAAGGGGGGGTTCTTGAAGCTTTCTTT.